The present T cell receptor (beta chain) was sequenced within a study of T-cell reconstitution after alpha-beta-depleted transplantation in children. Construction of the TCRbeta library involved unique molecular identifiers. TCRdb re-derived calls from the PCR reads in MiXCR, one entry per CDR3 protein. The sample has about 210,000 distinct CDR3 sequences; roughly 18% are singletons. Germline lookup yields CDR1 SGHRS and CDR2 YFSETQ. The CDR3 covers 18 residues. V was shortened by 3 bases and J by 5 bases, with 24 bases between the two germline ends. This clonotype was obtained from a male patient aged 2 to 9 who had a stem cell transplant for acute lymphoblastic leukemia, so the T cells may come from the graft donor. Sample: PBMCs, mostly from graft donor cells, taken 360 days after TCRalphabeta/CD19-depleted stem cell transplant. V and J are TRBV5-1 and TRBJ2-1; D is unclear. The CDR3 DNA follows: TGCGCCAGCAGCTCGGTTGCAGAGAGCCTTGAGTTCAACAATGAGCAGTTCTTC. Translating it yields CASSSVAESLEFNNEQFF.